This is a list of T cell receptor beta chains from one sample in a study of OX40 agonist ivuxolimab in advanced cancers. Clones were read by immunoSEQ multiplex PCR, and TCRdb kept only the in-frame ones, dropping some. Here the sample spans about 79,000 clones, approximately 88% being singletons. The specimen comprised CD4+ or CD8+ T cells sorted from blood, sampled in a trial of the OX40 agonist ivuxolimab. The source is an adult with an advanced solid tumor such as melanoma, head and neck, liver or kidney cancer. The CDR3 runs from the conserved cysteine through the conserved F or W. D genes are given only for firm matches. The size field is filled for only some rows; it gives once, few, many or a size class.

TRBV10-3	once	TRBJ2-2	NA	TGTGCCACACTAGAGGAGTGGGGGACCGGGGAGCTGTTTTTT	CATLEEWGTGELFF
TRBV15	NA	TRBJ1-2	NA	TGTGCCACCAGCAGAGATCAATATGGCTACACCTTC	CATSRDQYGYTF
TRBV6-5	NA	TRBJ2-7	NA	TGTGCCAGCAGTTACTCGAGGCCTCACGCTAGTTACGAGCAGTACTTC	CASSYSRPHASYEQYF
TRBV5-1	NA	TRBJ2-3	NA	TGCGCCAGCAGCTTGGAAAGGGGCGGCACAGATACGCAGTATTTT	CASSLERGGTDTQYF
TRBV6-5	NA	TRBJ1-2	TRBD1	TGTGCCAGCAGTCGGGACAGGGGCTATGGCTACACCTTC	CASSRDRGYGYTF
TRBV9	NA	TRBJ2-2	NA	TGTGCCAGCAGCACCTGGGACCTACCCACCGGGGAGCTGTTTTTT	CASSTWDLPTGELFF
TRBV7-9	NA	TRBJ1-2	NA	TGTGCCAGCAGCCCGACGCGACAGAACTATGGCTACACCTTC	CASSPTRQNYGYTF
TRBV11-2	NA	TRBJ2-2	TRBD2	TGTGCCAGCAGCACCATAAGCGGGAGGTTTACCGGGGAGCTGTTTTTT	CASSTISGRFTGELFF
TRBV19	NA	TRBJ2-3	TRBD2	TGTGCCAGTAGTAGACTAGCGTTAACAGATACGCAGTATTTT	CASSRLALTDTQYF
TRBV7-9	NA	TRBJ1-1	TRBD1	TGTGCCAGCAGCGTAACAGGGGAGGATTCTGAAGCTTTCTTT	CASSVTGEDSEAFF
TRBV19	NA	TRBJ1-2	NA	TGTGCCAGTAGAGACAATAACTATGGCTACACCTTC	CASRDNNYGYTF
TRBV28	NA	TRBJ1-1	NA	TGTGCCAGCAGCCAAACCCAGTACACTGAAGCTTTCTTT	CASSQTQYTEAFF
TRBV7-3	NA	TRBJ1-4	TRBD1	TGTGCCAGCAGCTTGGCCGAGGACAGGCTCGGTGAAAAACTGTTTTTT	CASSLAEDRLGEKLFF
TRBV5-1	NA	TRBJ1-2	NA	TGCGCCAGCAGCTTGGGTGAGGTAAACTATGGCTACACCTTC	CASSLGEVNYGYTF
TRBV11-2	NA	TRBJ2-1	NA	TGTGCCAGCAGCTTAGCCAGGGCAGACCCGCTCAGTGAGCAGTTCTTC	CASSLARADPLSEQFF